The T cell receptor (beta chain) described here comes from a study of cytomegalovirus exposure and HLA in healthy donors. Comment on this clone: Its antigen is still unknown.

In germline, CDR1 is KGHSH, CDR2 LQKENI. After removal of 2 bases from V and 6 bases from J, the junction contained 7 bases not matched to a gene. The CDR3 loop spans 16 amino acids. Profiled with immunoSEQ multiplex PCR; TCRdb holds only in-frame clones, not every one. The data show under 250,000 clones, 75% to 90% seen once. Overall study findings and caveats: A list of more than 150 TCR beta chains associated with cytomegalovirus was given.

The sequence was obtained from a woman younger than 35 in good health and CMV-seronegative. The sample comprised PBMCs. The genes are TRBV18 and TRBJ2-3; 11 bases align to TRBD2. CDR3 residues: CASSPSSGGPADTQYF. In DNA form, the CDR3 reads TGTGCCAGCTCACCATCTAGCGGGGGGCCCGCGGATACGCAGTATTTT.